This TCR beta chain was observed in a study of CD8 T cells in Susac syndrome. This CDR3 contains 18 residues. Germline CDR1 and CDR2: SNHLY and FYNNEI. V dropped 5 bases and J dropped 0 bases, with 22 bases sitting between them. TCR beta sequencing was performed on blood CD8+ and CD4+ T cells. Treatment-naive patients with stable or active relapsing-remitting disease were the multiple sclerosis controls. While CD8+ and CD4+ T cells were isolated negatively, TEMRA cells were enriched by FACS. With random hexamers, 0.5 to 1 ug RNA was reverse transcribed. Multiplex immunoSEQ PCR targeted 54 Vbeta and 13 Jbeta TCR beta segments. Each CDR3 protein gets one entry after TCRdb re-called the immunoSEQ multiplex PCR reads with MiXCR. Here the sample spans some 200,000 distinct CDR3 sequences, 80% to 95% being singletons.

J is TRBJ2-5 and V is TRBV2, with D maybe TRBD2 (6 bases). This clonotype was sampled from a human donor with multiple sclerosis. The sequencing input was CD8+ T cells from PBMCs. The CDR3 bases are TGTGCCAGCAGTTTCTACGGAGGGATCGAAACGTACCAAGAGACCCAGTACTTC. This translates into CASSFYGGIETYQETQYF.